The 14 T cell receptor beta chains below all came from one sample that was sequenced in a study of immune evolution from preneoplasia to lung adenocarcinoma. Using immunoSEQ multiplex PCR, the repertoire was profiled, and TCRdb retains in-frame clones only, with some absent. The data show approximately 4,700 clones, 60% to 80% seen once. Sequenced: FFPE lung adenocarcinoma in situ tissue. All receptors derive from a person aged 55-80 years with lung adenocarcinoma.

The chain couples TRBV6-5 to TRBJ1-2; D ambiguous. Germline V gene data show CDR1 as MNHEY and CDR2 as SVGAGI. There are 13 residues in the CDR3. The V end was cut by 2 bases, the J end by 0 bases, with 4 bases between. The CDR3 loop is CASSYGPNYGYTF. The DNA for the CDR3 is TGTGCCAGCAGTTACGGGCCTAACTATGGCTACACCTTC.

This clone is deemed large. The chain recombines TRBV7-3 with TRBJ2-7, with D possibly matching TRBD1 (7 bases). Between the trimmed V and J ends, which lost 4 bases and 6 bases, there was a span of 16 bases. The germline V gene encodes CDR1 SGHTA and CDR2 FQGTGA. CDR3 length equals 14 residues. CDR3 protein: CASSSTGGGGEQYF. In DNA, the CDR3 is TGTGCCAGCAGCTCCACCGGAGGGGGCGGCGAGCAGTACTTC.

J is TRBJ1-2 and V is TRBV29-1; D is possibly TRBD1 (5 bases). The CDR3 totals 15 residues. In germline, CDR1 is SQVTM, CDR2 ANQGSEA. Trimming removed 7 bases at V and 1 base at J, with 19 bases between. In DNA form, the CDR3 reads TGCAGCGATCCAGGGTTGGGGCAGGGTAACTATGGCTACACCTTC. Protein sequence: CSDPGLGQGNYGYTF.

The J gene is TRBJ2-5, the V gene TRBV23-1, with D unresolved. TRBV23-1 is an ORF; its function is uncertain. Between the trimmed V and J ends, which lost 4 bases and 3 bases, there was a span of 27 bases. The CDR3 sequence is 19 residues long. The CDR3 nucleotides are TGCGCCAGCAGTCCGACACAAACAATGCCCGGCTTCAAAGAAGAGACCCAGTACTTC. Translation: CASSPTQTMPGFKEETQYF.

The chain is built from TRBV6-5 and TRBJ2-3; the D gene is possibly TRBD1 (5 bases). With 8 bases removed from V and 4 bases from J, the gap between germline ends came to 16 bases. The germline V gene has CDR1 MNHEY and CDR2 SVGAGI. This CDR3 contains 14 residues. DNA of the CDR3: TGTGCCAGCCAGGGATCCGATAGTCCAGATACGCAGTATTTT. This codes for CASQGSDSPDTQYF.

The chain is built from TRBV9 and TRBJ2-2; D is unresolved. Between the trimmed V and J ends, which lost 7 bases and 0 bases, there was a span of 7 bases. This CDR3 has 13 amino acids. Germline V gene sequence: CDR1 SGDLS, CDR2 YYNGEE. The CDR3 sequence is CASRAPNTGELFF. DNA of the CDR3: TGTGCCAGCCGGGCACCGAACACCGGGGAGCTGTTTTTT.

This clone was detected a few times. The chain recombines TRBV11-2 with TRBJ2-1; 9 bases map to TRBD1. CDR3 size: 15 residues. Losses at the gene ends were 6 bases for V and 5 bases for J; bases not matched to a gene: 8. Germline CDR1 reads SGHAT; CDR2 reads FQNNGV. DNA of the CDR3: TGTGCCAGCAGAGGTGACAGGGGGGCAAACAATGAGCAGTTCTTC. Encoded protein: CASRGDRGANNEQFF. Full variable domain (outside the CDR3, taken from reference TRBV11-2 and TRBJ2-1): EAGVAQSPRYKIIEKRQSVAFWCNPISGHATLYWYQQILGQGPKLLIQFQNNGVVDDSQLPKDRFSAERLKGVDSTLKIQPAKLEDSAVYLCASRGDRGANNEQFFGPGTRLTVL.

The CDR3 region is CASSSGVGGTQYF. The CDR3 nucleotides read TGTGCCAGCAGTAGTGGGGTTGGGGGGACCCAGTACTTC. This chain uses TRBV27 with TRBJ2-5, with D perhaps assigned TRBD1 or TRBD2 (5 bases each). Trimming removed 5 bases from V and 7 bases from J, with 14 bases in between. Germline assignment: CDR1 MNHEY and CDR2 SMNVEV (reference sequence). The length of the CDR3 is 13 residues.

The rearrangement uses TRBV5-1 and TRBJ2-3; D is possibly TRBD1 (5 bases). The CDR3 is 14 amino acids. Germline V gene sequence: CDR1 SGHRS, CDR2 YFSETQ. The V end was cut by 3 bases, the J end by 0 bases, with 8 bases between. CDR3 sequence: CASSWGSSTDTQYF. The DNA for the CDR3 is TGCGCCAGCAGCTGGGGCTCTAGCACAGATACGCAGTATTTT. Using reference TRBV5-1 and TRBJ2-3 for the parts outside the CDR3, the full variable domain is KAGVTQTPRYLIKTRGQQVTLSCSPISGHRSVSWYQQTPGQGLQFLFEYFSETQRNKGNFPGRFSGRQFSNSRSEMNVSTLELGDSALYLCASSWGSSTDTQYFGPGTRLTVL.

The rearrangement uses TRBV7-2 and TRBJ2-7; 11 nucleotides line up with TRBD2. Trimming cost V 2 bases and J 6 bases; bases outside gene matches: 6. The germline V gene has CDR1 SGHTA and CDR2 FQGNSA. The CDR3 runs 15 residues. CDR3 region: CASSLLAGGQLEQYF. DNA of the CDR3: TGTGCCAGCAGCTTATTAGCGGGAGGGCAACTCGAGCAGTACTTC.

The rearrangement joins TRBV7-2 to TRBJ2-5; 12 bases map to TRBD2. V shed 6 bases and J 7 bases; nucleotides not matched to a gene: 3. The CDR3 is made up of 13 amino acids. Germline loops: CDR1 SGHTA, CDR2 FQGNSA. The CDR3 protein is CASSSSGGGTQYF. CDR3 bases: TGTGCCAGCAGTTCTAGCGGGGGGGGGACCCAGTACTTC.

The chain employs TRBV6-1 and TRBJ1-4; D remains unclear. Germline assignment: CDR1 MNHNS and CDR2 SASEGT. This CDR3 spans 14 amino acids. V was trimmed by 6 bases and J by 0 bases, leaving 8 bases between them. This chain's CDR3 is CASREDPTNEKLFF. CDR3 DNA: TGTGCCAGCAGAGAGGATCCAACTAATGAAAAACTGTTTTTT.

The chain couples TRBV10-3 to TRBJ1-1; a weak D match, TRBD1 (6 bases). This CDR3 region has 16 residues. The germline V and J ends were trimmed by 0 bases and 0 bases, with 11 bases remaining between them. Germline values: CDR1 ENHRY, CDR2 SYGVKD. The CDR3 coding sequence is TGTGCCATCAGTGAGTCCGCCGGACAGCTGAACACTGAAGCTTTCTTT. Translated, it gives CAISESAGQLNTEAFF.

J is TRBJ2-7 and V is TRBV4-2; TRBD2 matches at 7 bases. CDR1 is LGHNA, CDR2 YNFKEQ, per germline. The CDR3 extends over 15 amino acids. After removal of 0 bases from V and 3 bases from J, the junction contained 5 bases not matched to a gene. The CDR3 bases are TGTGCCAGCAGCCAAGATTGGGGAGGGATCTACGAGCAGTACTTC. Translating gives CASSQDWGGIYEQYF.